The 5 T cell receptor beta chains below were found in one sample sequenced in a study of identical twins. TCRdb re-derived calls from the 5' RACE reads in MiXCR, one entry per CDR3 protein. Of 200,000 to 250,000 distinct CDR3 sequences in the sample, 8% to 11% were seen once. Specimen: memory T cells sorted from blood. The receptors were gathered from a man aged 45 to 65 in good health.

The chain has TRBV2 and TRBJ1-6, with D perhaps TRBD1 (6 bases). Trimming took off 6 bases at V and 9 bases at J, with 15 bases between the two ends. Germline V gene sequence: CDR1 SNHLY, CDR2 FYNNEI. The CDR3 loop spans 14 amino acids. The CDR3 region is CASREVTGSSPLHF. DNA for the CDR3: TGTGCCAGCAGGGAGGTGACAGGATCTTCACCCCTCCACTTT. The full variable domain, in which reference TRBV2 and TRBJ1-6 provide the parts outside the CDR3, is EPEVTQTPSHQVTQMGQEVILRCVPISNHLYFYWYRQILGQKVEFLVSFYNNEISEKSEIFDDQFSVERPDGSNFTLKIRSTKLEDSAMYFCASREVTGSSPLHFGNGTRLTVT.

This clonotype showed up just a few times. The chain combines TRBV7-3 with TRBJ2-6; D remains unclear. V shed 5 bases and J shed 3 bases, with 8 bases lying between them. The V gene's germline CDR1 is SGHTA and CDR2 FQGTGA. CDR3 length: 14 amino acids. CDR3 amino acids: CASSAWSGANVLTF. DNA for the CDR3: TGTGCCAGCAGCGCCTGGAGTGGGGCCAACGTCCTGACTTTC.

This clonotype was counted ten times or more. This chain uses TRBV5-6 with TRBJ2-7; D gene unclear. The CDR3 is 13 residues long. The germline V and J ends were trimmed by 0 bases and 7 bases, with 11 bases remaining between them. Germline V gene data show CDR1 as SGHDT and CDR2 as YYEEEE. The CDR3 DNA sequence: TGTGCCAGCAGCTTGGACGGACCTACAGAGCAGTACTTC. It translates to CASSLDGPTEQYF.

The rearrangement joins TRBV4-1 to TRBJ2-6, with D possibly being TRBD2 (6 bases). The CDR3 loop spans 18 amino acids. The germline V gene has CDR1 MGHRA and CDR2 YSYEKL. Trimming pared 0 bases from V and 0 bases from J, leaving 12 bases between. The CDR3 sequence is CASSQEGAGYSGANVLTF. CDR3 sequence (DNA): TGCGCCAGCAGCCAAGAGGGTGCGGGATACTCTGGGGCCAACGTCCTGACTTTC.

This clonotype came up a few times. V usage is TRBV4-1 and J usage is TRBJ1-5, with 10 bases fitting TRBD1. CDR3 length equals 15 residues. Unmatched junction bases numbered 6, after V lost 4 bases and J lost 6 bases. Germline V gives CDR1 MGHRA, CDR2 YSYEKL. In nucleotides, the CDR3 is TGCGCCAGCAGCCCAGGGACAGGGGTTACTCAGCCCCAGCATTTT. This codes for CASSPGTGVTQPQHF.